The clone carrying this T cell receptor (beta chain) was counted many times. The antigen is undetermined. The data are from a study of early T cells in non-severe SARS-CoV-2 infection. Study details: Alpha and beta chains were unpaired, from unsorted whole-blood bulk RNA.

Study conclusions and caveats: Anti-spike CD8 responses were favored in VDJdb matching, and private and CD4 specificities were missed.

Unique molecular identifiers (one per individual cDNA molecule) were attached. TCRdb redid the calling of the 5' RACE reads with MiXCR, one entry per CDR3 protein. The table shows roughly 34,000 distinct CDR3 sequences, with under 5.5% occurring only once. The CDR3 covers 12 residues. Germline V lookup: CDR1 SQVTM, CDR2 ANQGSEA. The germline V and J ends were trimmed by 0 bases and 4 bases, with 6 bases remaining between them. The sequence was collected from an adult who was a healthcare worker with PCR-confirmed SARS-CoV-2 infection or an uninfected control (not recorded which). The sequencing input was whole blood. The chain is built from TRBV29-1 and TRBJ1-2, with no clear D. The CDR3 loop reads CSVEDVPYGYTF. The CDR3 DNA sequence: TGCAGCGTTGAAGACGTCCCCTATGGCTACACCTTC. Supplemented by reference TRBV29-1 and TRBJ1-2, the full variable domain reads SAVISQKPSRDICQRGTSLTIQCQVDSQVTMMFWYRQQPGQSLTLIATANQGSEATYESGFVIDKFPISRPNLTFSTLTVSNMSPEDSSIYLCSVEDVPYGYTFGSGTRLTVV.